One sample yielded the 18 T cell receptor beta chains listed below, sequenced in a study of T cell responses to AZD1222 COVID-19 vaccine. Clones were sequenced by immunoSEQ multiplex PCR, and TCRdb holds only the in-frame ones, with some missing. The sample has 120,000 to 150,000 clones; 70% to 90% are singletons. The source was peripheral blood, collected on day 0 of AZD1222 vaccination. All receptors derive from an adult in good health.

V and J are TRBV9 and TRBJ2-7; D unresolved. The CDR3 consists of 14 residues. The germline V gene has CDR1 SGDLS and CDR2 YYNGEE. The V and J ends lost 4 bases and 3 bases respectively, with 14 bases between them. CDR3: CASSSQAFGYEQYF. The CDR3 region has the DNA TGTGCCAGCAGCTCCCAGGCCTTTGGCTACGAGCAGTACTTC.

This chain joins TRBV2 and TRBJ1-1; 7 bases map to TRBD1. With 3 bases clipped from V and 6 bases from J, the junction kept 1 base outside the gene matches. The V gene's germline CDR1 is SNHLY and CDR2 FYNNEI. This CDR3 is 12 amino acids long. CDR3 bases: TGTGCCAGCAGTGACCAGGGGGCTGAAGCTTTCTTT. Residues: CASSDQGAEAFF.

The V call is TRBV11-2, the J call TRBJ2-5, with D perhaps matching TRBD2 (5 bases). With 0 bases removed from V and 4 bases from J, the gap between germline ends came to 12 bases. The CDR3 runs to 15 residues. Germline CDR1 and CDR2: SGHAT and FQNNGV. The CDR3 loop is CASSLDPTSTETQYF. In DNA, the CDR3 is TGTGCCAGCAGCTTAGACCCAACTAGTACAGAGACCCAGTACTTC.

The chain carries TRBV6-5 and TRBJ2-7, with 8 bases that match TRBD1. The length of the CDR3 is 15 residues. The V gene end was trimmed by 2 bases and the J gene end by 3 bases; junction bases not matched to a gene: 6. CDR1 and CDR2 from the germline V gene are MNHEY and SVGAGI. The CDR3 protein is CASSYDHRGDYEQYF. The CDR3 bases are TGTGCCAGCAGTTACGATCACAGGGGGGACTACGAGCAGTACTTC.

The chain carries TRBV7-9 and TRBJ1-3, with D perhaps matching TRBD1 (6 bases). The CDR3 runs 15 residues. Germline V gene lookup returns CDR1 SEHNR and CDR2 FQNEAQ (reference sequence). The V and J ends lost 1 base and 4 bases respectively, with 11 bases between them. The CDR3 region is CASSLVGGRGNTIYF. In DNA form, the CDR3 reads TGTGCCAGCAGCTTAGTCGGGGGGCGCGGAAACACCATATATTTT.

The CDR3 is CASSLGTGNQPQHF. The CDR3 DNA follows: TGTGCCAGCAGCTTAGGGACAGGCAATCAGCCCCAGCATTTT. The chain recombines TRBV7-9 with TRBJ1-5; a possible D gene is TRBD1 (6 bases). The length of the CDR3 is 14 residues. Trimming took 1 base from V and 2 from J, leaving 6 bases between them. Per germline, CDR1 SEHNR and CDR2 FQNEAQ (reference sequence). The whole variable domain, remainder taken from reference TRBV7-9 and TRBJ1-5, is DTGVSQNPRHKITKRGQNVTFRCDPISEHNRLYWYRQTLGQGPEFLTYFQNEAQLEKSRLLSDRFSAERPKGSFSTLEIQRTEQGDSAMYLCASSLGTGNQPQHFGDGTRLSIL.

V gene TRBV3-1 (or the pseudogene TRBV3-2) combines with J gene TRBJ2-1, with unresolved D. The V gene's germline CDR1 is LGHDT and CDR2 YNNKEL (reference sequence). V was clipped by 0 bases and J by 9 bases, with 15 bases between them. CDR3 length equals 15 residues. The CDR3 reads CASSQDHQVIGEQFF. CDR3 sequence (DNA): TGTGCCAGCAGCCAAGATCATCAGGTAATCGGTGAGCAGTTCTTC.

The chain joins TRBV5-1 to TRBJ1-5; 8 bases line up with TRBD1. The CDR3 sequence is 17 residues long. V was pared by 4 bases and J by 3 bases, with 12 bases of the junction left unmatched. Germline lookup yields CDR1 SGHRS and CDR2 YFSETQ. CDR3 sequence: CASSGADRGSLNQPQHF. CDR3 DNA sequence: TGCGCCAGCAGCGGAGCTGACAGGGGCAGCCTCAATCAGCCCCAGCATTTT.

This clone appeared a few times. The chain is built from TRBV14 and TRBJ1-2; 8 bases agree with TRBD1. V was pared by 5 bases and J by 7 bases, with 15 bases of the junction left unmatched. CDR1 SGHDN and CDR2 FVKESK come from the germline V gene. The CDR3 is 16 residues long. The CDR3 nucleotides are TGTGCCAGCAGCTCCCGGACAGGGAGAATCCTGTCTGGCTACACCTTC. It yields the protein CASSSRTGRILSGYTF.

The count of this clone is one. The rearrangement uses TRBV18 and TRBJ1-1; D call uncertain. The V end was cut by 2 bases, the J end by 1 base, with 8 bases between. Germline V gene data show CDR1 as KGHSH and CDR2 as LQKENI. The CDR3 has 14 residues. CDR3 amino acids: CASSPGSGNTEAFF. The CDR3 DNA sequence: TGTGCCAGCTCACCAGGGTCAGGGAACACTGAAGCTTTCTTT.

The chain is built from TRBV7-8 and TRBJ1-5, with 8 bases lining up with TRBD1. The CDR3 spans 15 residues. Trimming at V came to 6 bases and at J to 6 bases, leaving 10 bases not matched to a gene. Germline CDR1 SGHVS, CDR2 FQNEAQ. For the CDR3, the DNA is TGTGCCAGCAGTGGGGCCAGGGGGCGAGGTCAGCCCCAGCATTTT. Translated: CASSGARGRGQPQHF. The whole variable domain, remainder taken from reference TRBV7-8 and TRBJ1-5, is GAGVSQSPRYKVAKRGQDVALRCDPISGHVSLFWYQQALGQGPEFLTYFQNEAQLDKSGLPSDRFFAERPEGSVSTLKIQRTQQEDSAVYLCASSGARGRGQPQHFGDGTRLSIL.

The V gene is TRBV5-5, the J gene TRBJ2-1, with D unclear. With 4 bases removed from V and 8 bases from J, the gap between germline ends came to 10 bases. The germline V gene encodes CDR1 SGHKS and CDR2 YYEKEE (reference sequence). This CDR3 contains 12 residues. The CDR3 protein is CASSREMDEQFF. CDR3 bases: TGTGCCAGCAGCCGAGAGATGGATGAGCAGTTCTTC.

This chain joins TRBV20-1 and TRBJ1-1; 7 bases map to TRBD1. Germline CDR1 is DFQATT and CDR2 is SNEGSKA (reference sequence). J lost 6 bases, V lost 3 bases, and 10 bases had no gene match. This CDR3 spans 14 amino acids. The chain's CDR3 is CSASFIRDRAEAFF. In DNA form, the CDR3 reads TGCAGTGCTAGTTTCATCCGGGACAGAGCTGAAGCTTTCTTT.

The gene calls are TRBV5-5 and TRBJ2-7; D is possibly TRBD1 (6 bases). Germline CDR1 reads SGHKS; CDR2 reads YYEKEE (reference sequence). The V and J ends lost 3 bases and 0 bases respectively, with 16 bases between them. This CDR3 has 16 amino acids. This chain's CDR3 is CASSSLAGVLSYEQYF. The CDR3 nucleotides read TGTGCCAGCAGCTCCCTCGCAGGGGTCCTCTCCTACGAGCAGTACTTC.

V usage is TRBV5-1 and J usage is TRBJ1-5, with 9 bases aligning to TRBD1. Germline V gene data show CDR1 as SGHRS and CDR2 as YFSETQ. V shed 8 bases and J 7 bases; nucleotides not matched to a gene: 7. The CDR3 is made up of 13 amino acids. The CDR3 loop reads CARRGTGMQPQHF. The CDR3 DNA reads TGCGCCAGAAGGGGGACAGGGATGCAGCCCCAGCATTTT.

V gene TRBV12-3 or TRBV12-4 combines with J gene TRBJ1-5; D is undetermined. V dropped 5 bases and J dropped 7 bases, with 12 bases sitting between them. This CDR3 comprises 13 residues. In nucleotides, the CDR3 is TGTGCCAGCAGTCCGGATCTCGAGCAGCCCCAGCATTTT. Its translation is CASSPDLEQPQHF.

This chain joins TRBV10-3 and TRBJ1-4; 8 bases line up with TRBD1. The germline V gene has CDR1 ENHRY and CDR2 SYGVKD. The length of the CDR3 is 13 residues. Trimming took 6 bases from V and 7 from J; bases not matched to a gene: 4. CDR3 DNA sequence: TGTGCCATCAGAGCAGGGGGCGGTGAAAAACTGTTTTTT. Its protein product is CAIRAGGGEKLFF.

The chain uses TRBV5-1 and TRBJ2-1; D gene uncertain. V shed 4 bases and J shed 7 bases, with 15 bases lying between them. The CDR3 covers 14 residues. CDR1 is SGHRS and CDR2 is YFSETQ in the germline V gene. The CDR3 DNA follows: TGCGCCAGCAGCGCCCAACTCCAGATAAATGAGCAGTTCTTC. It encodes CASSAQLQINEQFF.